The 19 T cell receptor beta chains reported below all come from one sample, sequenced in a study of identical twins. TCRdb used MiXCR to reprocess the 5' RACE reads, holding one entry per CDR3 protein. The sample has about 280,000 distinct CDR3 sequences, roughly 8.6% seen once; the top ten hold roughly 2.1%. The sample was also linked to a second study, of yellow fever vaccine responses in identical twins.

Sequenced material: memory (CD45RO+) T cells sorted from blood. The receptors derive from a woman aged 18 to 35 in good health.

This clonotype has ten or more counts. The gene calls are TRBV3-1 and TRBJ2-1; D gene ambiguous. The CDR3 contains 11 residues. Per the germline V gene, CDR1 is LGHDT and CDR2 is YNNKEL (reference sequence). The V end was cut by 3 bases, the J end by 10 bases, with 7 bases between. CDR3 sequence: CASSQRHEQFF. CDR3 nucleotide sequence: TGTGCCAGCAGCCAGCGACACGAGCAGTTCTTC.

This chain uses TRBV25-1 with TRBJ1-5; 7 bases align to TRBD1. This CDR3 contains 14 residues. The J segment lost 4 bases and the V segment lost 5 bases, leaving 5 bases of the junction unmatched. Germline values: CDR1 MGHDK, CDR2 SYGVNS. CDR3 bases: TGTGCCAGCAGTACGACAGGGAAAAATCAGCCCCAGCATTTT. It translates to CASSTTGKNQPQHF.

Ten or more counts support this clonotype. V usage is TRBV7-9 and J usage is TRBJ1-2; 7 nucleotides align to TRBD1. J lost 2 bases, V lost 6 bases, and 3 bases had no gene match. From germline, CDR1 is SEHNR and CDR2 FQNEAQ (reference sequence). The CDR3 runs to 13 residues. DNA of the CDR3: TGTGCCAGCAGTGGACAGGCCAACTATGGCTACACCTTC. It codes for CASSGQANYGYTF.

The chain carries TRBV4-2 and TRBJ2-1; 9 positions agree with TRBD2. Germline values: CDR1 LGHNA, CDR2 YNFKEQ. The CDR3 extends over 17 amino acids. V trimming: 5 bases; J trimming: 8 bases; junction bases outside the gene matches: 16. The CDR3 DNA reads TGTGCCAGCAGCTCTCGGGATGGCGGGGGGGCGTTCCATGAGCAGTTCTTC. Its protein is CASSSRDGGGAFHEQFF.

In this sample, this clonotype turned up many times. The chain has TRBV4-1 and TRBJ1-2; 9 bases are shared with TRBD1. V trimming: 5 bases; J trimming: 4 bases; junction bases outside the gene matches: 5. The CDR3 totals 14 residues. Germline V CDR1 and CDR2: MGHRA, YSYEKL. The CDR3 sequence is CASSFRTGVYGYTF. CDR3 sequence (DNA): TGCGCCAGCAGCTTCCGGACAGGGGTCTATGGCTACACCTTC.

For the CDR3, the DNA is TGTGCCAGCAGTGACCCGGGACAGGGGTACTACGAGCAGTACGTC. This sequence encodes CASSDPGQGYYEQYV. V usage is TRBV6-1 and J usage is TRBJ2-7; 10 bases agree with TRBD1. The germline gives CDR1 MNHNS, CDR2 SASEGT. The junction had 5 bases not matched to a gene; V was cut back by 3 bases and J by 3 bases. CDR3 length equals 15 residues.

The CDR3, as DNA: TGTGCCAGCAGTGACTGGGGGGTCTACGAGCAGTACTTC. The encoded protein is CASSDWGVYEQYF. The V gene is TRBV2, the J gene TRBJ2-7; tentatively, D is TRBD2 (6 bases). From germline, CDR1 is SNHLY and CDR2 FYNNEI. Trimming removed 3 bases from V and 3 bases from J, with 9 bases in between. This CDR3 is 13 amino acids long.

This clonotype was counted only a few times. This chain joins TRBV20-1 and TRBJ2-7; 11 bases map to TRBD1. In germline, CDR1 is DFQATT, CDR2 SNEGSKA (reference sequence). The CDR3 sequence is 13 residues long. After removal of 4 bases from V and 6 bases from J, the junction contained 5 bases not matched to a gene. The CDR3 DNA reads TGCAGTGCTAAGGGACAGGGGGGGCTCGAGCAGTACGTC. Its protein is CSAKGQGGLEQYV.

This clonotype has a count of ten or more. The gene calls are TRBV10-3 and TRBJ2-7, with 11 bases aligning to TRBD2. The CDR3 is made up of 15 amino acids. The V gene end was trimmed by 6 bases and the J gene end by 7 bases; junction bases not matched to a gene: 11. Germline V gene lookup returns CDR1 ENHRY and CDR2 SYGVKD. The CDR3 reads CAISEDRLAGKEQYF. CDR3 in DNA: TGTGCCATCAGCGAGGACCGACTAGCGGGAAAAGAGCAGTACTTC.

In this sample, this clonotype turned up many times. The chain is built from TRBV5-8 and TRBJ2-3, with D perhaps assigned TRBD1 or TRBD2 (5 bases each). This CDR3 region has 16 residues. Germline V gene data show CDR1 as SGHTS and CDR2 as YDEGEE. Deletions cut 0 bases from V and 0 bases from J, with 11 bases between. CDR3 amino acids: CASSLAGTLSTDTQYF. The CDR3 DNA reads TGTGCCAGCAGCTTGGCCGGGACGCTCAGCACAGATACGCAGTATTTT.

This clonotype was recorded many times. This chain uses TRBV7-6 with TRBJ2-1; D not resolved. V was shortened by 0 bases and J by 0 bases, with 3 bases between the two germline ends. This CDR3 region has 14 residues. Germline CDR1 is SGHVS and CDR2 is FNYEAQ. The CDR3 DNA follows: TGTGCCAGCAGCTTAGCGGTCTCCTACAATGAGCAGTTCTTC. Translating it yields CASSLAVSYNEQFF.

This clonotype was detected ten times or more. The chain has TRBV5-1 and TRBJ2-7, with TRBD2 matching 7 bases. Germline values: CDR1 SGHRS, CDR2 YFSETQ. The CDR3 contains 16 residues. V was pared by 0 bases and J by 6 bases, with 12 bases of the junction left unmatched. CDR3 nucleotide sequence: TGCGCCAGCAGCTTGGAAACCGGGACTACCGTGCGCGAGCAGTACTTC. Residues: CASSLETGTTVREQYF.

At least ten counts were recorded for this clonotype. The chain combines TRBV5-5 with TRBJ2-7; D may match TRBD1 or TRBD2 (6 bases each). CDR3 length: 15 residues. Per germline, CDR1 SGHKS and CDR2 YYEKEE (reference sequence). V lost 1 base, J lost 3 bases, and 14 bases lay in between. The CDR3 spells CASSLSSGGGYEQYF. Here the CDR3 DNA reads TGTGCCAGCAGCTTGTCGTCCGGAGGGGGCTACGAGCAGTACTTC.

The table lists this clonotype with a few counts. This chain links TRBV7-8 with TRBJ1-6; tentative D call: TRBD1 (5 bases). Germline V gives CDR1 SGHVS, CDR2 FQNEAQ. V was shortened by 2 bases and J by 10 bases, with 12 bases between the two germline ends. This CDR3 region has 14 residues. This CDR3 reads CASSLSGGGSPLHF. The CDR3 DNA reads as TGTGCCAGCAGCTTAAGCGGGGGGGGGTCACCCCTCCACTTT.

The table lists this clonotype with many counts. V and J are TRBV11-2 and TRBJ2-7; no firm D call. With 4 bases removed from V and 3 bases from J, the gap between germline ends came to 10 bases. The CDR3 runs 13 residues. Germline CDR1 reads SGHAT; CDR2 reads FQNNGV. The CDR3 region has the DNA TGTGCCAGCAGCTCCCTGAGCGACTACGAGCAGTACTTC. This codes for CASSSLSDYEQYF.

The chain links TRBV11-3 to TRBJ1-1; D ambiguous. Germline V gene sequence: CDR1 SGHNT, CDR2 YENEEA. This CDR3 contains 14 residues. V was clipped by 2 bases and J by 1 base, with 8 bases between them. The chain's CDR3 is CASSLSATNTEAFF. The CDR3 DNA follows: TGTGCCAGCAGCTTATCAGCCACGAACACTGAAGCTTTCTTT.

The rearrangement links TRBV4-2 to TRBJ1-4; D is uncertain. The CDR3 sequence is 15 residues long. Germline CDR1 LGHNA, CDR2 YNFKEQ. V lost 4 bases and J lost 0, with 9 bases in between. This CDR3 reads CASSPSTTTNEKLFF. The CDR3 DNA reads as TGTGCCAGCAGCCCATCAACTACAACTAATGAAAAACTGTTTTTT.

This clonotype was picked up many times. The chain joins TRBV12-3 or TRBV12-4 to TRBJ1-2, with 10 bases identical to TRBD1. The CDR3 sequence is 14 residues long. J was trimmed by 5 bases and V by 5 bases; bases with no gene match: 5. CDR3 region: CASSPGTGEYGYTF. As DNA, the CDR3 is TGTGCCAGCAGTCCCGGGACAGGGGAATATGGCTACACCTTC.

This clonotype has a count of ten or more. V is TRBV29-1 and J is TRBJ2-3, with TRBD2 identical over 7 bases. The germline gives CDR1 SQVTM, CDR2 ANQGSEA. The V gene end was trimmed by 7 bases and the J gene end by 0 bases; junction bases not matched to a gene: 10. This CDR3 spans 15 amino acids. The CDR3 sequence is CSAGPRSGSTDTQYF. DNA for the CDR3: TGCAGCGCTGGGCCTCGTAGCGGGAGCACAGATACGCAGTATTTT.